Detailed here is one T cell receptor beta chain. The antigen this receptor binds is unknown. No clone much larger than this one lies a single base away; base qualities are absent. For sequencing of the TCRbeta CDR3 region, genomic DNA was extracted from the sorted cells. The immunoSEQ Assay was used to sequence the TCRbeta CDR3 regions. The table was pulled from immuneACCESS by TCRdb, which kept in-frame rearrangements only. Such tables lose some clones; where checked, under half of the loss comes from unresolved V genes, and the rest has no known cause. In this sample the table shows some 64,000 clones, 88% of which occur a single time. 0.65% to 0.7% of the sample goes to the ten largest clones. These data come from a study of OX40 agonist ivuxolimab in advanced cancers. For the wider study: The costimulatory receptor OX40 (CD134) was targeted by ivuxolimab, a fully human IgG2 agonistic monoclonal antibody. Intravenous ivuxolimab was administered to patients every 2 weeks at six dose levels: 0.01, 0.1, 0.3, 1.5, 3 and 10 mg/kg. Of the roughly 54 patients in dose escalation, some 19 had hepatocellular carcinoma, approximately 15 had melanoma, 9 had renal cell carcinoma and 9 had head and neck cancer. In the dose-escalation cohort, 82.7% of patients were male, and the mean age was approximately 60 years, with a range of roughly 23 to 85. Prior anti-PD-1, anti-PD-L1 or anti-CTLA-4 therapy was permitted, and approximately 41% of dose-escalation patients had received checkpoint inhibitors. Partial responses occurred in three dose-escalation patients: two with cutaneous melanoma and one with hepatocellular carcinoma. Peripheral TCRbeta sequencing aimed to test whether ivuxolimab altered TCR sequence diversity and caused clonal T-cell expansion. The paper covers the monotherapy dose-escalation part of the phase I ivuxolimab trial, which included N ≈ 50 patients.

Trimming takes 7 bases off V and 8 bases off J; junction bases not matched to a gene: 5. The CDR1 and CDR2 encoded by the germline V gene (reference sequence) are LNHDA and SQIVND. The CDR3 starts with the cysteine, ends with the phenylalanine, and has 15 residues. CDR3 DNA only is kept here, 45 bases in frame from base 1. Summary of the overall study and its limitations: Low levels of normalized T-cell clonal expansion were also seen in some patients who did not respond. Antigen specificity was not determined for the clonally expanded peripheral T cells. After ivuxolimab, more expanded clones were found on average in CD8+ T cells than in CD4+ T cells. At doses of 0.1 to 3.0 mg/kg, clonal expansion of both CD4+ and CD8+ T cells in blood was seen between baseline and week 6. Partial responders in the 0.1-3.0 mg/kg groups had among the lowest normalized peripheral clonal expansion, especially among CD8+ T cells.

The trial excluded patients who had a history of autoimmune disease or were on systemic immunosuppression. In every dose cohort, peripheral blood was drawn for TCR sequencing at baseline, cycle 4 day 1, and cycle 7 day 1. The samples were taken from a phase I, first-in-human, multicenter, open-label dose-escalation trial of ivuxolimab. Adults with locally advanced or metastatic melanoma, renal cell carcinoma, hepatocellular carcinoma or head and neck squamous cell carcinoma were enrolled in the trial. Before TCR sequencing, CD4+ and CD8+ T cells were separately sorted from peripheral blood. The material was CD4+ or CD8+ T cells sorted from blood, obtained in a trial of the OX40 agonist ivuxolimab. This chain joins TRBV19 to TRBJ2-1, and TRBD2 aligns with 16 junction nucleotides. The receptor was isolated from an adult with an advanced solid tumor such as melanoma, head and neck, liver or kidney cancer. The sequence in DNA is TGTGCCAGTACCCCGGGACTAGCGGGAGGGGATGAGCAGTTCTTC. This encodes CASTPGLAGGDEQFF.